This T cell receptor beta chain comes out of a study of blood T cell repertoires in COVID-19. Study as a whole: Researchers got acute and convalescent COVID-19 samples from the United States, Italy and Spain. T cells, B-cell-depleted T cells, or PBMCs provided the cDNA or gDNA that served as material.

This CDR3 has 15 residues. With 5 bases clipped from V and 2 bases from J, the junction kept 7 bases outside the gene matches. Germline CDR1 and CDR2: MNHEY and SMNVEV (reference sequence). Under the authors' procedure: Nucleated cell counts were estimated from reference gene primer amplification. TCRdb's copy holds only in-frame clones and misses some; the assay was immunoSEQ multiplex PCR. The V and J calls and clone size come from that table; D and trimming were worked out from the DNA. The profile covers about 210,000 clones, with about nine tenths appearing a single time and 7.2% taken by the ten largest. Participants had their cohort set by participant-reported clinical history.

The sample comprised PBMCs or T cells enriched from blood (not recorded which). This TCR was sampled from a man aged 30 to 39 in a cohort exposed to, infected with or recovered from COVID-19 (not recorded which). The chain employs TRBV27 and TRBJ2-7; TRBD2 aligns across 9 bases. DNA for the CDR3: TGTGCCAGCAGTCCCGGGACTAGCTCTGCCTACGAGCAGTACTTC. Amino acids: CASSPGTSSAYEQYF.